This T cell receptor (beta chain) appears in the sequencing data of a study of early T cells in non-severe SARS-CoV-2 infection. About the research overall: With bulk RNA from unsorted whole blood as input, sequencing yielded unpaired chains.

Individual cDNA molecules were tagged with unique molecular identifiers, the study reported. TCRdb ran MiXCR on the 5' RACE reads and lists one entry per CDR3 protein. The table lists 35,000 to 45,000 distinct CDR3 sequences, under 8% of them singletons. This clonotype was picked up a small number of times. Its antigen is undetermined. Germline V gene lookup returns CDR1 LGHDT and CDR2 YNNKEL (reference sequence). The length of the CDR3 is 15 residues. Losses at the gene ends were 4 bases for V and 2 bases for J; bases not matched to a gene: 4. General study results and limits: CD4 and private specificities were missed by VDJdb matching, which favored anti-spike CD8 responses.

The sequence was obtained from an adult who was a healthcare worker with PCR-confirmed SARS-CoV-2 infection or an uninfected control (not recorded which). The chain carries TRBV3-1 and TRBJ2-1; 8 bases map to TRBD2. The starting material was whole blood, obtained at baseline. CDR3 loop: CASSPAGETYNEQFF. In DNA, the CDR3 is TGTGCCAGCAGCCCAGCGGGAGAGACCTACAATGAGCAGTTCTTC.